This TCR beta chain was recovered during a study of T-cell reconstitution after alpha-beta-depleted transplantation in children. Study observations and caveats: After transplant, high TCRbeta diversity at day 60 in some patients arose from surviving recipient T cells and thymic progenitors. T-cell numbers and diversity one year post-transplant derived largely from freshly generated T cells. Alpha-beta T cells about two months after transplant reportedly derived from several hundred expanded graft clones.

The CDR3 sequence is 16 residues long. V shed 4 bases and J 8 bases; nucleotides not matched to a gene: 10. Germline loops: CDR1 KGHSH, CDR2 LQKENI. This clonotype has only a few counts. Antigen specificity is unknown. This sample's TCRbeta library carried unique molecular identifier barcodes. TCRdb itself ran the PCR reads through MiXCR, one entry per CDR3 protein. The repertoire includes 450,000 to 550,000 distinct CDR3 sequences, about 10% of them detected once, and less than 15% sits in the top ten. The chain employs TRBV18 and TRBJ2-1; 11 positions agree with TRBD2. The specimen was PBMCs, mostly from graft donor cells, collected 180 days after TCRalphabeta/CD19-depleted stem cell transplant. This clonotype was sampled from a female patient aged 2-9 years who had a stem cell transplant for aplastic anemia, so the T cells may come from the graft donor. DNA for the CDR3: TGTGCCAGCTCACTGACAGTAGCGGGAGGGCCCGATGAGCAGTTCTTC. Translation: CASSLTVAGGPDEQFF. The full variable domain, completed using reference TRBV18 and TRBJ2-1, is NAGVMQNPRHLVRRRGQEARLRCSPMKGHSHVYWYRQLPEEGLKFMVYLQKENIIDESGMPKERFSAEFPKEGPSILRIQQVVRGDSAAYFCASSLTVAGGPDEQFFGPGTRLTVL.